This T cell receptor (beta chain) was captured by sequencing in a study of neurological immune-mediated disorders. TCRdb recomputed calls from the 5' RACE reads with MiXCR, one row per CDR3 protein. The data hold over 65,000 distinct CDR3 sequences, with about 9.7% observed a single time. This clonotype was counted many times. Sequenced input: PBMCs. This TCR was sampled from a middle-aged man in good health.

The CDR3 bases are TGTGCCAGCAGTTTAGGGGGGAACGGGGCCAACGTCCTGACTTTC. Its protein product is CASSLGGNGANVLTF. The V call is TRBV28, the J call TRBJ2-6; D is possibly TRBD2 (6 bases). Trimming stripped 2 bases from V and 4 bases from J, with 9 bases between. Germline CDR1 MDHEN, CDR2 SYDVKM. The CDR3 totals 15 residues.